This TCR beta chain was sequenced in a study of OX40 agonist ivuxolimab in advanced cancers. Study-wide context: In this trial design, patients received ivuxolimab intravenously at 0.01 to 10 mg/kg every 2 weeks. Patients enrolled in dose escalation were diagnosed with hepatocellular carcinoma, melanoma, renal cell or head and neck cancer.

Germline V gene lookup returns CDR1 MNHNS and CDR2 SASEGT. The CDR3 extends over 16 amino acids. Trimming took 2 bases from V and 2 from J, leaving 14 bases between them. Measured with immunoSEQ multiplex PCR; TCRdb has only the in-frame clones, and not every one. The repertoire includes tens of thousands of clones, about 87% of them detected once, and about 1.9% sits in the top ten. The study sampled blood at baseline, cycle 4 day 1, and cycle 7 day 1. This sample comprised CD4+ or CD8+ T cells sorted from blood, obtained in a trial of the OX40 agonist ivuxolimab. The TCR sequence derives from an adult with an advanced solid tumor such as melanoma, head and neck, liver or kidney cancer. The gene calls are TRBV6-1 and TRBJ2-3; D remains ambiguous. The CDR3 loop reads CASSELRLRYTDTQYF. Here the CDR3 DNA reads TGTGCCAGCAGTGAATTGCGGCTTCGGTACACAGATACGCAGTATTTT.